What follows are 7 T cell receptor beta chains derived from one specimen sequenced in a study of blood T cells in healthy people across ages. PCR was performed a second time for about 6 to 12 cycles using a sample-barcoded 5' primer and a J-beta primer mix. Via MiXCR, TCRdb re-called the 5' RACE reads, giving one row per CDR3 protein. Of some 1.5 million distinct CDR3 sequences in the sample, roughly two fifths were seen once. The sequenced sample was blood. The receptors derive from a woman younger than 30 in good health.

The chain recombines TRBV7-2 with TRBJ2-1, with TRBD2 matching 10 bases. V was pared by 2 bases and J by 6 bases, with 4 bases of the junction left unmatched. The V gene's germline CDR1 is SGHTA and CDR2 FQGNSA. This CDR3 has 15 amino acids. For the CDR3, the DNA is TGTGCCAGCAGCTTATTGGGGACTAGCGTCAATGAGCAGTTCTTC. Translated, it gives CASSLLGTSVNEQFF. The full variable domain, in which reference TRBV7-2 and TRBJ2-1 provide the parts outside the CDR3, is GAGVSQSPSNKVTEKGKDVELRCDPISGHTALYWYRQSLGQGLEFLIYFQGNSAPDKSGLPSDRFSAERTGGSVSTLTIQRTQQEDSAVYLCASSLLGTSVNEQFFGPGTRLTVL.

The chain uses TRBV12-3 or TRBV12-4 and TRBJ1-1, with 7 bases lining up with TRBD1. This CDR3 has 15 residues. V trimming: 5 bases; J trimming: 3 bases; junction bases outside the gene matches: 9. The chain's CDR3 is CASSPGQVGYTEAFF. Written as DNA, the CDR3 is TGTGCCAGCAGTCCCGGACAGGTCGGGTACACTGAAGCTTTCTTT.

This clonotype has more than one count but fewer than ten. The chain links TRBV4-1 to TRBJ2-7; 7 nucleotides agree with TRBD1. With V trimmed by 0 bases and J by 0 bases, 2 bases remained unmatched. CDR1 MGHRA and CDR2 YSYEKL come from the germline V gene. The CDR3 has 15 amino acids. CDR3 nucleotide sequence: TGCGCCAGCAGCCAAGAAGCAGGGGGCTCCTACGAGCAGTACTTC. Encoded protein: CASSQEAGGSYEQYF.

The chain links TRBV28 to TRBJ1-5; maybe TRBD1 (5 bases). This CDR3 contains 14 residues. Germline V gene sequence: CDR1 MDHEN, CDR2 SYDVKM. V lost 6 bases, J lost 6 bases, and 15 bases lay in between. CDR3 in DNA: TGTGCCAGCAGCTATCTCCAGGGATCTCAGCCCCAGCATTTT. Amino acid sequence: CASSYLQGSQPQHF.

V usage is TRBV12-3 or TRBV12-4 and J usage is TRBJ2-3; D possibly matches TRBD1 or TRBD2 (7 bases each). V shed 6 bases and J shed 4 bases, with 17 bases lying between them. This CDR3 is 15 amino acids long. CDR3 nucleotide sequence: TGTGCCAGCAGGGCAGGGGGAGGGAGCGCAGATACGCAGTATTTT. Protein sequence: CASRAGGGSADTQYF.

The chain uses TRBV7-2 and TRBJ2-1; D uncertain. The length of the CDR3 is 13 residues. Trimming took off 2 bases at V and 9 bases at J, with 11 bases between the two ends. Germline V CDR1 and CDR2: SGHTA, FQGNSA. The CDR3 protein is CASSLTTWGEQFF. The CDR3 nucleotides are TGTGCCAGCAGCTTAACGACCTGGGGTGAGCAGTTCTTC.

V and J are TRBV7-2 and TRBJ2-1; TRBD2 matches 10 bases. Germline V lookup: CDR1 SGHTA, CDR2 FQGNSA. The V segment lost 3 bases and the J segment 4 bases; nucleotides outside the gene matches: 3. This CDR3 has 15 amino acids. The CDR3 region has the DNA TGTGCCAGCAGCTTTAGCGGGAGGTTTTACAATGAGCAGTTCTTC. Residues: CASSFSGRFYNEQFF.